This TCR beta chain was identified during a study of blood T cell repertoires in COVID-19. This CDR3 contains 14 residues. The ends lost 2 bases at V and 5 bases at J; junction bases unmatched: 3. Germline CDR1 and CDR2: SGHTA and FQGTGA. Under the authors' procedure: How many nucleated cells were present was estimated from reference gene primer amplification. The table came from immunoSEQ multiplex PCR; TCRdb's copy has only in-frame clones and leaves some out. V and J calls and clone size are as listed in that table; D and trimming were resolved from the DNA. Of some 370,000 clones in the sample, roughly four fifths were seen once.

This sequence joins TRBV7-3 and TRBJ2-1, with 7 bases that match TRBD2. Specimen: PBMCs or T cells enriched from blood (not recorded which). This TCR derives from a woman aged 45 to 65 who had recovered from COVID-19. The CDR3 loop reads CASSLSAGDNEQFF. CDR3 DNA: TGTGCCAGCAGCTTATCTGCGGGAGACAATGAGCAGTTCTTC.